The clone carrying this T cell receptor (beta chain) was seen a single time. This sample was taken from a study of T cell repertoires in ileal Crohn's disease. Time point: proximal margin of the surgical specimen (macroscopically non-inflamed). The table came from immunoSEQ multiplex PCR; TCRdb's copy has only in-frame clones and leaves some out. The data hold fewer than 7,500 clones, with 75% to 85% observed a single time. This clonotype was obtained from an adult with Crohn's disease. Sequenced: ileal tissue.

The DNA of the CDR3 is TGTGCCAGCAGTTACAACCCTTGGCCTGAAAACACCATATATTTT. Amino acids: CASSYNPWPENTIYF. This rearrangement joins TRBV6-5 to TRBJ1-3; no clear D. The V gene's germline CDR1 is MNHEY and CDR2 SVGAGI. The V end lost 2 bases, the J end lost 6 bases, and 14 bases lay between the germline ends. This CDR3 has 15 amino acids.